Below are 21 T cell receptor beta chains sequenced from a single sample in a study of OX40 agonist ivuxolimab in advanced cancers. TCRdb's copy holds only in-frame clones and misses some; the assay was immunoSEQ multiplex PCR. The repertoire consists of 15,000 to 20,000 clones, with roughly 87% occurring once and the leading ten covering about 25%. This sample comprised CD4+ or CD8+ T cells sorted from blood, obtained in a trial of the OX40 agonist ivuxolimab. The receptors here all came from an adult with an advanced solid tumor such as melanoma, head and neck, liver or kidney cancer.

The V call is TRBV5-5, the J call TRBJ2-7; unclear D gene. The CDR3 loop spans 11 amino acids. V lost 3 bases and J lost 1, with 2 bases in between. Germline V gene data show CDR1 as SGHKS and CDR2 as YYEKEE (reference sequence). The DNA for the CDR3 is TGTGCCAGCAGCTCTTCCTACGAGCAGTACTTC. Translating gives CASSSSYEQYF.

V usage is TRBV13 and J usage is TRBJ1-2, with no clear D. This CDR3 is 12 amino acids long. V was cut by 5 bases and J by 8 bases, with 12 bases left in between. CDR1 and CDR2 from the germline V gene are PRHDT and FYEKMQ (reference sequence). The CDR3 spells CASSADKAGYTF. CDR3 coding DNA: TGTGCCAGCAGCGCTGACAAGGCGGGCTACACCTTC.

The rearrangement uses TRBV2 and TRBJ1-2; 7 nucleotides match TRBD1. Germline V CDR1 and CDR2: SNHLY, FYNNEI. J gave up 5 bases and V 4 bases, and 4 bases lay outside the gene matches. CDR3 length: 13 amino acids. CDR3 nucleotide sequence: TGTGCCAGCAGTGGGGGGACAGATTATGGCTACACCTTC. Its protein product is CASSGGTDYGYTF.

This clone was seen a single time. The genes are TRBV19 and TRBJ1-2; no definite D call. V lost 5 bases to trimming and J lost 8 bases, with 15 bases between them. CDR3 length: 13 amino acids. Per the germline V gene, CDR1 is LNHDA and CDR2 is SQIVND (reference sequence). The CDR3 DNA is TGTGCCAGTAGTCCCAGCGGGGTCGACGGCTACACCTTC. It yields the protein CASSPSGVDGYTF.

Here the CDR3 DNA reads TGTGCCAGCGCCTCAGGCATAACGGTGGACGAGCAGTACTTC. Translation gives CASASGITVDEQYF. This rearrangement joins TRBV6-5 to TRBJ2-7; D is undetermined. This CDR3 contains 14 residues. Germline CDR1 reads MNHEY; CDR2 reads SVGAGI. V lost 8 bases and J lost 5, with 19 bases in between.

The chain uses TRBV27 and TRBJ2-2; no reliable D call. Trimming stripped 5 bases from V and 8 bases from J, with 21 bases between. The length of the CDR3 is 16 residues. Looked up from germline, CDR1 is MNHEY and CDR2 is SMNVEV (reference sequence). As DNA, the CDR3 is TGTGCCAGCAGTACCATTGTCGGTGGGGTCGGGGGGGAGCTGTTTTTT. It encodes CASSTIVGGVGGELFF.

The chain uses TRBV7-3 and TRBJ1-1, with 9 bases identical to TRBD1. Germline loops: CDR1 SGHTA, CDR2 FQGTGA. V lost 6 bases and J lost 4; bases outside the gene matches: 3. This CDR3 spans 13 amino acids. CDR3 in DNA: TGTGCCAGCAGTACGACAGGGGGCACTGAAGCTTTCTTT. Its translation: CASSTTGGTEAFF.

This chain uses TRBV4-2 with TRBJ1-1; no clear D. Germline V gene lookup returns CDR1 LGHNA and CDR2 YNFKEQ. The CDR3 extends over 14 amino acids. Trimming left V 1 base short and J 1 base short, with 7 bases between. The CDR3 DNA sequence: TGTGCCAGCAGCCAAGCGAGCGAGAACACTGAAGCTTTCTTT. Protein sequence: CASSQASENTEAFF.

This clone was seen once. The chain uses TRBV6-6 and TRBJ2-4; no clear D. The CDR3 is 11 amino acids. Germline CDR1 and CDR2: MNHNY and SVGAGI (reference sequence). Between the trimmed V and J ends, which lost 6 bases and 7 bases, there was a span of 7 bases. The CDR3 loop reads CASRLANIQYF. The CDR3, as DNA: TGTGCCAGCAGGCTGGCCAACATTCAGTACTTC.

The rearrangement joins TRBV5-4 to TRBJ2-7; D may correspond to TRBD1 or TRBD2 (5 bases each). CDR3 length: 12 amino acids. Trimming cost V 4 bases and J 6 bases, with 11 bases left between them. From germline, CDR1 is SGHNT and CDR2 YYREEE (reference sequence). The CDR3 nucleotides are TGTGCCAGCAGCCCCTCGGGGCTCGAGCAGTACTTC. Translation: CASSPSGLEQYF. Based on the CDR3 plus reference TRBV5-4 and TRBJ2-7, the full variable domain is ETGVTQSPTHLIKTRGQQVTLRCSSQSGHNTVSWYQQALGQGPQFIFQYYREEENGRGNFPPRFSGLQFPNYSSELNVNALELDDSALYLCASSPSGLEQYFGPGTRLTVT.

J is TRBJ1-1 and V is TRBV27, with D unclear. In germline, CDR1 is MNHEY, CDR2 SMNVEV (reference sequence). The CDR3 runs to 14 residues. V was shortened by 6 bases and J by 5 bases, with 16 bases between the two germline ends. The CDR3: CASRLLGWETEAFF. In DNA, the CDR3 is TGTGCCAGCAGACTGCTGGGGTGGGAGACTGAAGCTTTCTTT.

In DNA form, the CDR3 reads TGTGCCAGCAGCCCCGCCGGATGGGCTGAAGCTTTCTTT. This sequence encodes CASSPAGWAEAFF. The J gene is TRBJ1-1, the V gene TRBV9; D uncertain. V lost 4 bases, J lost 6 bases, and 13 bases lay in between. Germline V gene sequence: CDR1 SGDLS, CDR2 YYNGEE. This CDR3 has 13 residues.

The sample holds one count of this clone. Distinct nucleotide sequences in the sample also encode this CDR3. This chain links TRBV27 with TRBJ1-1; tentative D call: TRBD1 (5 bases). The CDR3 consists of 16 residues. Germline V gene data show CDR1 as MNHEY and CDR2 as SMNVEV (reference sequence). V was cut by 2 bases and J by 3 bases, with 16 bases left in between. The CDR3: CASSLPPGGLDTEAFF. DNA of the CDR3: TGTGCCAGCAGTTTACCCCCGGGGGGATTAGACACTGAAGCTTTCTTT.

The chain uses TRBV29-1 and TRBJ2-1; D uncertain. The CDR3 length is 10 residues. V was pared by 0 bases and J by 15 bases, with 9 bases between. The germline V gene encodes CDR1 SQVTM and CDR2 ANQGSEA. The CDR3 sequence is CSVEEINLFF. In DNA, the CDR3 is TGCAGCGTTGAAGAAATTAACCTGTTCTTC.

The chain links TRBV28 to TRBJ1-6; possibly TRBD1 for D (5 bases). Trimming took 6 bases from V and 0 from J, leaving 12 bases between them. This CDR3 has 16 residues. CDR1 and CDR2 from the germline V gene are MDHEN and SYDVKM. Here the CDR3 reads CASRRGPSSYNSPLHF. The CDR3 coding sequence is TGTGCCAGCAGGAGGGGTCCAAGCTCCTATAATTCACCCCTCCACTTT.

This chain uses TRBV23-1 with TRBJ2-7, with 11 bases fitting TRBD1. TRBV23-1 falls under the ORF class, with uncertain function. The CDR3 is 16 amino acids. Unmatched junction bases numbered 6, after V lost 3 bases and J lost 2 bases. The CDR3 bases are TGCGCCAGCAGTCAGTCCGGGACAGGGGGGACCTACGAGCAGTACTTC. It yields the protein CASSQSGTGGTYEQYF.

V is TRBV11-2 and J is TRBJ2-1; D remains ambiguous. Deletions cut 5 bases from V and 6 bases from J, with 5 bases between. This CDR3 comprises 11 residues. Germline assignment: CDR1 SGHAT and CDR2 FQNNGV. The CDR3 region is CASSRFNEQFF. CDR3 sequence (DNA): TGTGCCAGCAGCCGTTTCAATGAGCAGTTCTTC.

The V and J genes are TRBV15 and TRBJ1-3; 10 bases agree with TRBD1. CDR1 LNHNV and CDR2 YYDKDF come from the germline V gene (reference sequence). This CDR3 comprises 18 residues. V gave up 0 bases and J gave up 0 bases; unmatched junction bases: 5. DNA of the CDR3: TGTGCCACCAGCAGAGACAGACAGGGGGCCATCTCTGGAAACACCATATATTTT. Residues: CATSRDRQGAISGNTIYF.

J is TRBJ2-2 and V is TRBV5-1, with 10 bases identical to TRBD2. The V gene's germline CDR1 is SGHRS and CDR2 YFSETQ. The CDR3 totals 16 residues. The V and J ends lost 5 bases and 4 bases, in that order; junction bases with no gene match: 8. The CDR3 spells CASSWTSGGGTGELFF. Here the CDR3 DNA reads TGCGCCAGCAGTTGGACTAGCGGAGGAGGCACCGGGGAGCTGTTTTTT.

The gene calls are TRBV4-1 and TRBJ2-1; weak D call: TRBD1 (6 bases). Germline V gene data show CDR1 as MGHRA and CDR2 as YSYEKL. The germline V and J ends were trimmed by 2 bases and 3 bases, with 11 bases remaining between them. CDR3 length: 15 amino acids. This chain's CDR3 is CASSQFGQHYNEQFF. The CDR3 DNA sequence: TGCGCCAGCAGCCAATTCGGACAGCACTACAATGAGCAGTTCTTC.

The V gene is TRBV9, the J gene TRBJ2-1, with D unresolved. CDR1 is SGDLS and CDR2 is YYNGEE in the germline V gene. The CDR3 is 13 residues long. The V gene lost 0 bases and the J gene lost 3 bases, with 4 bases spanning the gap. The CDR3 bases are TGTGCCAGCAGCGTAGGGGACTACAATGAGCAGTTCTTC. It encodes CASSVGDYNEQFF.